The source of this T cell receptor beta chain is a study of blood T cell repertoires in COVID-19. Study as a whole: Material from acute and convalescent COVID-19 was sourced from the United States, Italy and Spain. From T cells, B-cell-depleted T cells, or PBMCs came the material, which was cDNA or gDNA.

Trimming took off 4 bases at V and 4 bases at J, with 16 bases between the two ends. This CDR3 comprises 15 residues. Per germline, CDR1 LNHDA and CDR2 SQIVND (reference sequence). The data were produced by immunoSEQ multiplex PCR, yet TCRdb's version contains in-frame clones alone and is incomplete. The table records tens of thousands of clones, 88% of them present only once. Sequencing was performed on peripheral blood. This chain connects TRBV19 to TRBJ1-2; possible D gene TRBD1, 5 bases. This TCR was recovered from a human donor in a cohort sampled during active COVID-19. CDR3 loop: CASSTSTVLRYGYTF. DNA for the CDR3: TGTGCCAGTAGTACGTCGACAGTTTTACGCTATGGCTACACCTTC.